One sample yielded the 3 T cell receptor beta chains listed below, sequenced in a study of shared clonotypes between healthy human individuals. Generated by immunoSEQ multiplex PCR, the TCRdb table keeps only in-frame clones and is missing some. The sample includes roughly 1,500,000 clones, 98% to 99% of them seen just once. Material: naive CD4+ T cells sorted from blood. Subset defined: CD45RA+ positively selected. Receptor source: a man between 25 and 39 years old in good health.

This clone was seen only once. This chain uses TRBV5-1 with TRBJ2-2, with a possible D match to TRBD2 (7 bases). Germline V gene sequence: CDR1 SGHRS, CDR2 YFSETQ. The CDR3 is 14 amino acids. Between the trimmed V and J ends, which lost 4 bases and 4 bases, there was a span of 11 bases. The CDR3 sequence is CASSPAGATGELFF. CDR3 DNA: TGCGCCAGCAGCCCGGCGGGGGCCACCGGGGAGCTGTTTTTT.

This rearrangement joins TRBV20-1 to TRBJ1-1; maybe TRBD1 (5 bases). The CDR3 runs to 11 residues. The ends were cut back, 6 bases at V and 4 bases at J, with 9 bases in the middle. Germline assignment: CDR1 DFQATT and CDR2 SNEGSKA (reference sequence). The CDR3 sequence: CSATTGTEAFF. The CDR3 DNA reads as TGCAGTGCCACTACAGGCACTGAAGCTTTCTTT.

As concerns this clone: Distinct nucleotide sequences in the sample also encode this CDR3. The DNA of the CDR3 is TGCAGTGCCAGAAGTGGCTACACCTTC. It yields the protein CSARSGYTF. This sequence joins TRBV20-1 and TRBJ1-2; no firm D call. Per germline, CDR1 DFQATT and CDR2 SNEGSKA (reference sequence). This CDR3 is built from 9 residues. V lost 6 bases and J 7 bases, leaving 6 bases between the germline ends.